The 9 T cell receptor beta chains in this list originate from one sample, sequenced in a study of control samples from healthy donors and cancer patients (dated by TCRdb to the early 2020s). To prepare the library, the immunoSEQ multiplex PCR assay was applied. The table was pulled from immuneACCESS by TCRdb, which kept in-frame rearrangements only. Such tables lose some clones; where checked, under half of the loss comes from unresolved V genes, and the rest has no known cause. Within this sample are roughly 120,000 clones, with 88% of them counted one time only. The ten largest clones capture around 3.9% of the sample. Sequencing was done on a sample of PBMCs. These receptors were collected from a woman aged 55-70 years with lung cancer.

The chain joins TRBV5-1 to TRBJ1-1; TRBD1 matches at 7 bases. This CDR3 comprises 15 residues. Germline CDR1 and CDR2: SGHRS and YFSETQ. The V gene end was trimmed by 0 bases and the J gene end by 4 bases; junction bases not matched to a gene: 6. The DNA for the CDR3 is TGCGCCAGCAGCTTGGTTTATGCAGGGGGCACTGAAGCTTTCTTT. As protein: CASSLVYAGGTEAFF.

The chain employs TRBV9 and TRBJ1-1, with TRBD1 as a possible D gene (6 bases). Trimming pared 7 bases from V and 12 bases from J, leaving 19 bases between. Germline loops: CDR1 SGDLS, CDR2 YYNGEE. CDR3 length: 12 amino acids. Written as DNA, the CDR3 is TGTGCCAGCCGGGGGGCAGGGTGGAACACTTTCTTT. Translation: CASRGAGWNTFF.

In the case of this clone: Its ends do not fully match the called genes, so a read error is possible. The chain's CDR3 is CASCETVDGYTF. The CDR3 bases are TGTGCCAGCTGTGAGACAGTAGATGGCTACACCTTC. The V call is TRBV6-1, the J call TRBJ1-2; D is possibly TRBD1 (5 bases). This CDR3 region has 12 residues. Germline assignment: CDR1 MNHNS and CDR2 SASEGT.

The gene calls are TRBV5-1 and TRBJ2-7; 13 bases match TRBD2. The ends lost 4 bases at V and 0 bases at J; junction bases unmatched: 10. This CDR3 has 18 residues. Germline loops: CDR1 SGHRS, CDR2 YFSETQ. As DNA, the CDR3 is TGCGCCAGCAGCGTATACGGGGGACTAGCGGGGAGCTCCTACGAGCAGTACTTC. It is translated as CASSVYGGLAGSSYEQYF.

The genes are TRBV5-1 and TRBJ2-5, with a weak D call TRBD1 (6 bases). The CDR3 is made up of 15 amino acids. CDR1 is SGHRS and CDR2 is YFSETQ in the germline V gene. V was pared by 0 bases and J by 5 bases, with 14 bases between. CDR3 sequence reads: CASSLEGRGWETQYF. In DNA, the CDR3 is TGCGCCAGCAGCTTGGAGGGCAGGGGATGGGAGACCCAGTACTTC.

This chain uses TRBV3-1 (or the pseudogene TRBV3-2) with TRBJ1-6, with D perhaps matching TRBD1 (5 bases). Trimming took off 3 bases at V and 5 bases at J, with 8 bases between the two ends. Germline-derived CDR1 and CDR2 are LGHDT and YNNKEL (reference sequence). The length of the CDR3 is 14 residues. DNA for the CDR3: TGTGCCAGCAGCCACCTACAGGATAATTCACCCCTCCACTTT. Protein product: CASSHLQDNSPLHF.

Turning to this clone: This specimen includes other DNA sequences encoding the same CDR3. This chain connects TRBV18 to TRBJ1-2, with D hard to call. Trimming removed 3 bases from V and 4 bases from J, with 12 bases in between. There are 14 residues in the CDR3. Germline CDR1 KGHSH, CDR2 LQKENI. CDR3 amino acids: CASSPGFRGYGYTF. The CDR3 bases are TGTGCCAGCTCACCCGGGTTTCGAGGCTATGGCTACACCTTC.

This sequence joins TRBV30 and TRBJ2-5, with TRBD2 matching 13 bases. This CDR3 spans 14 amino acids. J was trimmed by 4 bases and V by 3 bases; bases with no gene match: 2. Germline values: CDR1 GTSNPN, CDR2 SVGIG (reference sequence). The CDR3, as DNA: TGTGCCTGGAGACTAGCGGGAGGGAGAGAGACCCAGTACTTC. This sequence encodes CAWRLAGGRETQYF. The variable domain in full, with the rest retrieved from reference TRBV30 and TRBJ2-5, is SQTIHQWPATLVQPVGSPLSLECTVEGTSNPNLYWYRQAAGRGLQLLFYSVGIGQISSEVPQNLSASRPQDRQFILSSKKLLLSDSGFYLCAWRLAGGRETQYFGPGTRLLVL.

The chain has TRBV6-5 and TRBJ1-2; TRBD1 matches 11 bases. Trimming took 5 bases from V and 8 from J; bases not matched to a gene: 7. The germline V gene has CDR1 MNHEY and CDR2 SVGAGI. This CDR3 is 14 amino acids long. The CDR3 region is CASSQYGQGAGYTF. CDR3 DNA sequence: TGTGCCAGCAGTCAGTATGGACAGGGGGCAGGCTACACCTTC.